Described below is a single T cell receptor (beta chain) sequence and its context. Trimming removed 3 bases at V and 0 bases at J, with 12 bases between. The CDR3 runs to 15 residues. CDR1 and CDR2 from the germline V gene are SGHRS and YFSETQ. The sample originates from a study of blood T cell repertoires in COVID-19. In the study overall: PBMCs, B-cell-depleted T cells, or T cells provided the cDNA or gDNA that made up the material.

TCRdb keeps only in-frame clones here, not all; method: immunoSEQ multiplex PCR. The sample carries around 420,000 clones, approximately 85% recorded once. The sample was PBMCs or T cells enriched from blood (not recorded which). The TCR comes from a woman in her thirties or forties with acute COVID-19. The chain joins TRBV5-1 to TRBJ1-2; D possibly corresponds to TRBD1 (6 bases). CDR3 nucleotides: TGCGCCAGCAGCTGGGACATCCAAGCTAACTATGGCTACACCTTC. The encoded protein is CASSWDIQANYGYTF.